These 6 T cell receptor beta chains were all obtained from the same sample, sequenced in a study of cytomegalovirus exposure and HLA in healthy donors. Both 60 Vbeta primers and 13 Jbeta primers went into the PCR. Assay used: immunoSEQ multiplex PCR; TCRdb lists only in-frame clones, some missing. The sample lists 90,000 to 150,000 clones, 50% to 65% occurring once. The specimen was PBMCs. Receptors originate from a man in his forties in good health and CMV-seropositive.

The V gene is TRBV19, the J gene TRBJ2-5; 10 nucleotides line up with TRBD2. Unmatched junction bases numbered 4, after V lost 1 base and J lost 2 bases. Germline values: CDR1 LNHDA, CDR2 SQIVND (reference sequence). This CDR3 has 16 amino acids. This CDR3 is CASSIVTSGWQETQYF. CDR3 in DNA: TGTGCCAGTAGTATAGTGACTAGCGGGTGGCAAGAGACCCAGTACTTC.

A few counts support this clone. The gene calls are TRBV6-1 and TRBJ1-2; D unresolved. CDR3 size: 13 residues. Germline V gene lookup returns CDR1 MNHNS and CDR2 SASEGT. V was pared by 6 bases and J by 6 bases, with 14 bases between. The CDR3 loop reads CASRSWRWDGYTF. The CDR3 DNA is TGTGCCAGCAGGTCTTGGAGGTGGGATGGCTACACCTTC.

The J gene is TRBJ2-2, the V gene TRBV9; D may be TRBD1 (6 bases). The CDR3 sequence is 15 residues long. Trimming removed 0 bases at V and 3 bases at J, with 9 bases between. Germline V lookup: CDR1 SGDLS, CDR2 YYNGEE. The CDR3: CASSVGRGYTGELFF. CDR3 nucleotides: TGTGCCAGCAGCGTAGGTAGGGGGTACACCGGGGAGCTGTTTTTT.

The gene calls are TRBV29-1 and TRBJ1-4; maybe TRBD1 (6 bases). Germline CDR1 reads SQVTM; CDR2 reads ANQGSEA. There are 14 residues in the CDR3. V was pared by 4 bases and J by 4 bases, with 13 bases between. In nucleotides, the CDR3 is TGCAGCGTTGTCTTCCAGGACAGTAATGAAAAACTGTTTTTT. Its protein product is CSVVFQDSNEKLFF.

The CDR3 nucleotides are TGTGCCAGCACCCGAGGGTCTGGGGCCAACGTCCTGACTTTC. Protein sequence: CASTRGSGANVLTF. V and J are TRBV2 and TRBJ2-6; maybe TRBD2 (5 bases). The length of the CDR3 is 14 residues. Trimming removed 7 bases at V and 1 base at J, with 8 bases between. Germline lookup yields CDR1 SNHLY and CDR2 FYNNEI.

This clone was seen a single time. The rearrangement uses TRBV28 and TRBJ1-5; TRBD1 is a possible D gene (6 bases). The CDR3 contains 15 residues. Trimming left V 4 bases short and J 2 bases short, with 12 bases between. The germline V gene has CDR1 MDHEN and CDR2 SYDVKM. The CDR3 protein is CASSSGGGGNQPQHF. The DNA of the CDR3 is TGTGCCAGCAGTTCCGGTGGGGGCGGCAATCAGCCCCAGCATTTT.